The clone carrying this T cell receptor (beta chain) has a handful of counts. TCRbeta library construction was performed incorporating unique molecular identifiers. TCRdb redid the calling of the PCR reads with MiXCR, one entry per CDR3 protein. The sample includes about 610,000 distinct CDR3 sequences, roughly a tenth of them seen just once. This sample was included in a study of T-cell reconstitution after alpha-beta-depleted transplantation in children. The CDR3 loop spans 15 amino acids. J was trimmed by 6 bases and V by 6 bases; bases with no gene match: 14. CDR1 and CDR2 from the germline V gene are SQVTM and ANQGSEA.

The receptor comes from a human donor who donated a stem cell graft to a child with acute myeloid leukemia. The chain has TRBV29-1 and TRBJ1-1, with 9 bases identical to TRBD1. The sequenced sample was PBMCs from the stem cell graft donor, obtained from the stem cell graft. CDR3 in amino acids: CSVGVEGTGWSEAFF. CDR3 nucleotide sequence: TGCAGCGTGGGGGTTGAGGGGACAGGGTGGTCTGAAGCTTTCTTT.